This T cell receptor beta chain was recovered during a study of shared clonotypes between healthy human individuals. Study-wide background: The composition of the donors was a couple of women and a few men aged 18 to 49.

CDR3 length: 16 residues. Germline V gene sequence: CDR1 MGHRA, CDR2 YSYEKL. The V gene end was trimmed by 0 bases and the J gene end by 7 bases; junction bases not matched to a gene: 9. In the authors' methods: Junction-only immunoSEQ data arrived without quality scores, meaning filtering differed. Sequencing used immunoSEQ multiplex PCR; TCRdb keeps in-frame clones, though not all of them. That table furnishes V, J and clone size, whereas the DNA furnished D and trimming. The table records around 640,000 clones, about 96% of them present only once. Naive CD8 cells lacked CD45RO and underwent positive selection for CCR7, leaving out terminally differentiated effector memory CD45RA+ cells. Only Caucasian adults living in Nashville, Tennessee served as donors.

Specimen: naive CD8+ T cells sorted from blood. The V gene is TRBV4-1, the J gene TRBJ2-1; 7 bases align to TRBD2. This receptor was identified in a woman in her twenties or thirties in good health. For the CDR3, the DNA is TGCGCCAGCAGCCAAGATTTCGCGGGAGTGGGTAATGAGCAGTTCTTC. Translating it yields CASSQDFAGVGNEQFF.